The 8 T cell receptor beta chains below were found in one sample sequenced in a study of regulatory T cells in long-lasting Graves disease. Time point of the sample: persistent/refractory GD, antithyroid drugs over 5 years with positive TRAb. From PBMCs, RNA was extracted and then used to make the TCR library. In building TCR beta libraries, iRepertoire HTBI primers were used together with Arm-PCR of CDR3 regions. TCRdb ran MiXCR on the multiplex PCR reads and lists one entry per CDR3 protein. The table lists roughly 450,000 distinct CDR3 sequences, less than 25% of them singletons. Sequenced material: peripheral blood mononuclear cells (PBMCs), taken when the disease was refractory, from a patient treated with antithyroid drugs. The receptor set was obtained from a female donor with Graves disease.

The V and J genes are TRBV12-3 or TRBV12-4 and TRBJ2-2, with D uncertain. CDR3 size: 15 residues. Deletions cut 6 bases from V and 0 bases from J, with 11 bases between. This CDR3 is CASRSAVSNTGELFF. CDR3 nucleotide sequence: TGTGCCAGCAGGTCCGCCGTCTCGAACACCGGGGAGCTGTTTTTT.

This clonotype was recorded many times. This chain links TRBV27 with TRBJ2-7; maybe TRBD2 (6 bases). CDR3 size: 13 residues. V lost 2 bases to trimming and J lost 4 bases, with 9 bases between them. CDR1 is MNHEY and CDR2 is SMNVEV in the germline V gene (reference sequence). The DNA for the CDR3 is TGTGCCAGCAGTTTACGACTAGGATACGAGCAGTACTTC. Encoded protein: CASSLRLGYEQYF.

This clonotype was picked up many times. The V gene is TRBV28, the J gene TRBJ2-7; 7 bases align to TRBD1. This CDR3 spans 13 amino acids. Germline values: CDR1 MDHEN, CDR2 SYDVKM. V dropped 8 bases and J dropped 4; count of bases not matched to a gene: 8. The DNA for the CDR3 is TGTGCCAGCGAGGGCCAGGGGGTATACGAGCAGTACTTC. Translation: CASEGQGVYEQYF.

This clonotype was seen repeatedly, ten times or more. CDR3 amino acids: CASREISTNEKLFF. The CDR3 DNA is TGTGCCAGCAGAGAGATTTCAACTAATGAAAAACTGTTTTTT. The chain uses TRBV28 and TRBJ1-4; D is ambiguous. Germline CDR1 is MDHEN and CDR2 is SYDVKM. The V end was cut by 6 bases, the J end by 0 bases, with 8 bases between. The CDR3 covers 14 residues. The full variable domain, completed using reference TRBV28 and TRBJ1-4, is DVKVTQSSRYLVKRTGEKVFLECVQDMDHENMFWYRQDPGLGLRLIYFSYDVKMKEKGDIPEGYSVSREKKERFSLILESASTNQTSMYLCASREISTNEKLFFGSGTQLSVL.

The rearrangement uses TRBV24-1 and TRBJ2-1, with 9 bases that match TRBD2. Germline trimming cut 12 bases from V and 7 bases from J; bases unmatched to any gene: 9. The CDR3 extends over 13 amino acids. CDR1 is KGHDR, CDR2 SFDVKD, per germline. CDR3 DNA: TGTGCCTCGTCACTAGCGGGTAAGAATGAGCAGTTCTTC. Amino acid sequence: CASSLAGKNEQFF.

The DNA for the CDR3 is TGTGCCAGCGCCTCAGCGGGAGGGAGGCACGAGCAGTACTTC. This gives the protein CASASAGGRHEQYF. The rearrangement links TRBV6-1 to TRBJ2-7; the match to TRBD2 covers 10 bases. CDR3 length: 14 amino acids. V shed 8 bases, J shed 5 bases, and the junction held 9 bases outside the gene matches. The germline V gene has CDR1 MNHNS and CDR2 SASEGT.

The chain couples TRBV25-1 to TRBJ1-1; unclear D gene. V lost 2 bases, J lost 4 bases, and 8 bases lay in between. This CDR3 region has 13 residues. The germline V gene encodes CDR1 MGHDK and CDR2 SYGVNS. The CDR3 region is CASSERSGTEAFF. The DNA for the CDR3 is TGTGCCAGCAGTGAAAGAAGCGGCACTGAAGCTTTCTTT.

This clonotype was counted ten times or more. The chain is built from TRBV27 and TRBJ1-3; TRBD1 agrees at 7 bases. CDR1 is MNHEY and CDR2 is SMNVEV in the germline V gene (reference sequence). CDR3 length equals 15 residues. With V trimmed by 3 bases and J by 3 bases, 5 bases remained unmatched. The CDR3 sequence: CASSLNRGGGNTIYF. The DNA of the CDR3 is TGTGCCAGCAGTTTGAACAGGGGCGGTGGAAACACCATATATTTT.